The 8 T cell receptor beta chains given below trace back to one sample, sequenced in a study of CD8+ T cells in alopecia areata. RNA, once extracted, was reverse transcribed into cDNA for use as the sequencing template. Sequencing was performed with immunoSEQ multiplex PCR; in TCRdb, only in-frame clones are kept and a portion is missing. The sample was found to contain about 270,000 clones, and every one recurs. Sorting of pooled cutaneous lymph node cells used CD4, CD8alpha, NKG2D, NKG2ACE and other markers. The source material was CD4+ T cells sorted from a lymph node. All receptors derive from a C3H/HeJ mouse with alopecia areata. For the strain, the MHC haplotype given is H2-k.

Details on this clone: A much larger clone differs by one base, so this may be a read error. The genes and germline here are from mouse. Coverage ceases 4 residues before the CDR3 finishes, and the germline J gene fills in the end. The same CDR3 also results from other DNA sequences found in this sample. V is TRBV19 and J is TRBJ1-1; 7 positions agree with TRBD1. The V and J ends lost 5 bases and 0 bases, in that order; junction bases with no gene match: 4. Germline V lookup: CDR1 FNHDT, CDR2 SITEND (reference sequence). The CDR3 sequence is 14 residues long. The sequenced CDR3 bases are TGTGCCAGCAGCCGCGGGACAGCAAACACA. Protein sequence: CASSRGTANT. In full, the CDR3 is CASSRGTANTEVFF.

As to this clone: Gene names and germline refer to mouse. The read is 4 residues too short to cover the CDR3 end, so that end is filled in from the germline J gene. Other nucleotide sequences from this sample produce the same CDR3. V is TRBV13-2 and J is TRBJ2-1, with TRBD2 as a possible D gene (7 bases). Germline-derived CDR1 and CDR2 are NNHNN and SYGAGS (reference sequence). Between the trimmed V and J ends, which lost 2 bases and 3 bases, there was a span of 9 bases. The CDR3 is 14 residues long. The CDR3 bases that were read are TGTGCCAGCGGTGAAGGGGGGGGCTATGCT. It encodes CASGEGGGYA. In full, the CDR3 is CASGEGGGYAEQFF.

This clone was counted a few times. Mouse names are used for the genes. Read coverage stops 4 residues before the CDR3 terminus; the germline J gene supplies the remainder. Other DNA sequences in the sample encode the same CDR3. This chain links TRBV1 with TRBJ2-5; D may be TRBD1 (7 bases). V dropped 0 bases and J dropped 3 bases, with 10 bases sitting between them. Germline CDR1 is NSQYPW and CDR2 is LRSPGD (reference sequence). CDR3 length: 15 residues. CDR3 DNA (partial): TGCACCTGCAGTGCAGACCCAGGGGGGCAAGAC. It encodes CTCSADPGGQD. The complete CDR3 protein is CTCSADPGGQDTQYF.

About this clone: Genes here carry mouse names. From the germline J gene comes the end of the CDR3, since the read stops 4 residues before it. The V call is TRBV13-2, the J call TRBJ1-2; the match to TRBD1 covers 7 bases. Losses at the gene ends were 5 bases for V and 0 bases for J; bases not matched to a gene: 7. Germline CDR1 and CDR2: NNHNN and SYGAGS (reference sequence). The CDR3 loop spans 15 amino acids. The CDR3 here is CASGYTGAANSDYTF. Incomplete CDR3 DNA: TGTGCCAGCGGCTACACAGGGGCTGCAAACTCC.

Comment on this clone: Mouse names are used for the genes. The read is 3 residues too short to cover the CDR3 end, so that end is filled in from the germline J gene. This chain joins TRBV13-1 and TRBJ1-6; TRBD1 aligns across 9 bases. TRBJ1-6 is assigned to the ORF class and has an uncertain function. CDR1 is NSHNY, CDR2 SYGAGN, per germline. V was pared by 1 base and J by 7 bases, with 3 bases of the junction left unmatched. The CDR3 is 15 amino acids. Partial CDR3 DNA: TGTGCCAGCAGTGATTCCGGGACAGGGAATTCGCCC. This encodes CASSDSGTGNSP. The entire CDR3 protein reads CASSDSGTGNSPLYF.

As regards this clone: Gene names and germline match the mouse. Sequencing ends 4 residues short of the CDR3 end; the germline J gene provides the rest. The chain recombines TRBV13-1 with TRBJ2-3, with 9 bases identical to TRBD2. From germline, CDR1 is NSHNY and CDR2 SYGAGN. V shed 0 bases, J shed 2 bases, and the junction held 1 base outside the gene matches. CDR3 length: 15 residues. The CDR3 spells CASSDGTGVAETLYF. CDR3 DNA (partial): TGTGCCAGCAGTGATGGGACTGGGGTTGCAGAA.

Note on this clone: Gene labels here are mouse ones. Read sequence stops 4 residues before the CDR3 end, and the germline J gene provides the missing end. The chain couples TRBV31 to TRBJ2-1, with D tentatively TRBD2 (7 bases). Germline CDR1 and CDR2: GKSSPN and SITVG. This CDR3 contains 13 residues. The V and J ends lost 2 bases and 6 bases respectively, with 11 bases between them. CDR3 protein: CAWSYGGRAEQFF. The part of the CDR3 DNA that was read is TGTGCCTGGAGTTATGGGGGGCGTGCT.

In this sample, this clone turned up a few times. Gene labels here are mouse ones. The read ends 4 residues early relative to the CDR3; the germline J gene fills the gap. The same CDR3 can be traced to other DNA sequences in this sample. This chain joins TRBV31 and TRBJ2-5; no firm D call. The CDR3 sequence is 12 residues long. Germline V gives CDR1 GKSSPN, CDR2 SITVG. CDR3 bases read: TGTGCCTGGAGTCTCTTGGGAGAC. Translation gives CAWSLLGD. The whole CDR3 sequence is CAWSLLGDTQYF.